This is a list of T cell receptor beta chains from one sample in a study of T cell responses to AZD1222 COVID-19 vaccine. Libraries were prepared by immunoSEQ multiplex PCR; TCRdb keeps only in-frame clonotypes and omits some of them. Of more than 140,000 clones detected, approximately 88% appear once; the ten largest clones hold more than 2.5%. Sequencing was performed on peripheral blood, taken on day 0 of AZD1222 vaccination. The receptors derive from an adult in good health. CDR3s include the opening cysteine and the closing phenylalanine or tryptophan. Each record gives: D gene, J gene, V gene, clone size, CDR3 DNA, CDR3 protein. The D gene is left open where the match is weak. Clone size is shown for a subset of rows, as once, few, many or a class of expanded clone.

>TRBD1|TRBJ1-1|TRBV29-1|.
TGCAGCGTTACAGGGGGAGAGAATACTGAAGCTTTCTTT
CSVTGGENTEAFF
>.|TRBJ2-2|TRBV5-6|few
TGTGCCAGCAGCTTGTTGGCAGGGAACACCGGGGAGCTGTTTTTT
CASSLLAGNTGELFF
>.|TRBJ1-6|TRBV27|.
TGTGCCAGCTACAAAGCCAGTGGGAGTTCACCCCTCCACTTT
CASYKASGSSPLHF
>.|TRBJ2-5|TRBV28|once
TGTGCCAGCAGTTTGGCGGGGGCGCGCGAGACCCAGTACTTC
CASSLAGARETQYF
>.|TRBJ1-1|TRBV12-3/TRBV12-4|.
TGTGCCAGCAGGAAGACCGGGGCCACTGAAGCTTTCTTT
CASRKTGATEAFF
>TRBD1|TRBJ1-6|TRBV5-5|.
TGTGCCAGCAGCTTGAGACCCGGGACAGGTCCGGTGACCCTCCACTTT
CASSLRPGTGPVTLHF
>TRBD2|TRBJ2-7|TRBV7-2|few
TGTGCCAGCAGCACAGGACTAGTTGGCGAGCAGTACTTC
CASSTGLVGEQYF
>.|TRBJ1-2|TRBV27|.
TGTGCCAGCAGTTTACGAACTGGGGGTGGCTACACCTTC
CASSLRTGGGYTF
>.|TRBJ1-1|TRBV2|.
TGTGCCAGCAGTGAAGAACGACAGGCGAACACTGAAGCTTTCTTT
CASSEERQANTEAFF
>.|TRBJ1-5|TRBV27|.
TGTGCCAGCAGTTTTTGGGGGAGGGGTCAGCCCCAGCATTTT
CASSFWGRGQPQHF
>TRBD1|TRBJ2-1|TRBV28|.
TGTGCCAGCAGCCCCCGACAGGGACCCTACAATGAGCAGTTCTTC
CASSPRQGPYNEQFF
>.|TRBJ1-6|TRBV28|.
TGTGCCAGCAGTTTAGGAGGCGGGACTTTAAATTCACCCCTCCACTTT
CASSLGGGTLNSPLHF
>.|TRBJ2-7|TRBV29-1|few
TGCAGCGTCCAAACTACAGATACCTACGAGCAGTACTTC
CSVQTTDTYEQYF
>.|TRBJ1-4|TRBV19|.
TGTGCCAGTAGTAAGTCGGCGGCCATGGGTGAAAAACTGTTTTTT
CASSKSAAMGEKLFF
>.|TRBJ1-1|TRBV28|.
TGTGCCAGCAGTTTCCGGGGCGAGAACACTGAAGCTTTCTTT
CASSFRGENTEAFF
>TRBD1|TRBJ2-1|TRBV2|.
TGTGCCAGCAGTAGGACAGGGGGCGGATCAAATGAGCAGTTCTTC
CASSRTGGGSNEQFF
>.|TRBJ2-1|TRBV7-3|.
TGTGCCAGCAGTCCCGGGGTGGGGGCTAGGGGTGAGCAGTTCTTC
CASSPGVGARGEQFF
>TRBD1|TRBJ2-7|TRBV6-5|.
TGTGCCAGCACTATGACAGGGCCTACCTACGAGCAGTACTTC
CASTMTGPTYEQYF
>.|TRBJ1-6|TRBV27|.
TGTGCCAGCAGTTTATTCGCAGGCAATTCACCCCTCCACTTT
CASSLFAGNSPLHF